This TCR beta chain comes out of a study of T cell repertoires in cytomegalovirus infection. General study points: There were HLA-C-restricted CMV-specific TCR beta clonotypes dominating the ex vivo response.

Notes on this clonotype: The antigen is not known.

TCRdb reprocessed the reads via MiXCR and lists one record per CDR3 protein. This sample carries roughly 180,000 distinct CDR3 sequences, about 20% of them seen once, and the ten largest clones take roughly 25%. The starting material was CD8+ T cells from cultured PBMCs, obtained from culture after CMV antigen stimulation. The sequence derives from a human donor in good health (CMV status not recorded). Some clones in this sample may be carry-over from other donors' samples.

Here the CDR3 DNA reads TGTGCCAGCAGCTTAGTCGGTGGGGCCGCAGATACGCAGTATTTT. This translates into CASSLVGGAADTQYF. V gene TRBV7-8 combines with J gene TRBJ2-3, with D perhaps matching TRBD1 (5 bases). Germline V gene lookup returns CDR1 SGHVS and CDR2 FQNEAQ. The CDR3 is 15 residues long. V dropped 1 base and J dropped 4 bases, with 12 bases sitting between them.